Listed here are 12 T cell receptor beta chains from one sample, sequenced in a study of control samples from healthy donors and cancer patients. Here immunoSEQ multiplex PCR was the method, and the copy in TCRdb shows in-frame clones only, minus some. The sample contains about 100,000 clones, around nine tenths of which appear only once. Sequencing input: blood. The receptors here all came from a human donor in good health. The donor label of this sample is uncertain.

V usage is TRBV11-2 and J usage is TRBJ2-2; D possibly uses TRBD1 or TRBD2 (6 bases each). V was pared by 6 bases and J by 6 bases, with 17 bases between. CDR3 length: 15 residues. Germline values: CDR1 SGHAT, CDR2 FQNNGV. CDR3: CASRTIRGRAGELFF. The CDR3 DNA reads as TGTGCCAGCAGAACAATCCGGGGGCGGGCCGGGGAGCTGTTTTTT. The full variable domain, completed using reference TRBV11-2 and TRBJ2-2, is EAGVAQSPRYKIIEKRQSVAFWCNPISGHATLYWYQQILGQGPKLLIQFQNNGVVDDSQLPKDRFSAERLKGVDSTLKIQPAKLEDSAVYLCASRTIRGRAGELFFGEGSRLTVL.

This clone was counted between two and nine times. The rearrangement joins TRBV18 to TRBJ1-2, with 8 bases fitting TRBD1. The CDR3 sequence is 15 residues long. The germline V gene encodes CDR1 KGHSH and CDR2 LQKENI. V trimming: 0 bases; J trimming: 4 bases; junction bases outside the gene matches: 4. In DNA form, the CDR3 reads TGTGCCAGCTCACCACCCGGACAGGGTTCCTATGGCTACACCTTC. This codes for CASSPPGQGSYGYTF.

The chain is built from TRBV28 and TRBJ1-1, with no clear D. The length of the CDR3 is 14 residues. V lost 1 base to trimming and J lost 2 bases, with 8 bases between them. CDR1 is MDHEN and CDR2 is SYDVKM in the germline V gene. CDR3 sequence (DNA): TGTGCCAGCAGTTTATTAGCGGGCAACACTGAAGCTTTCTTT. Translation: CASSLLAGNTEAFF.

This clone was seen just once. V usage is TRBV4-1 and J usage is TRBJ2-3, with D possibly TRBD1 on 6 matching bases. CDR1 and CDR2 from the germline V gene are MGHRA and YSYEKL. CDR3 length equals 17 residues. Trimming shortened V by 7 bases and J by 4 bases, and 24 bases separated the two germline ends. The CDR3 DNA reads TGCGCCAGCAATAGAGGACAGAATAAGGTCGGAGCAGATACGCAGTATTTT. Protein: CASNRGQNKVGADTQYF.

A single count supports this clone. J is TRBJ1-2 and V is TRBV18; the match to TRBD1 covers 7 bases. Germline CDR1 and CDR2: KGHSH and LQKENI. The V segment lost 3 bases and the J segment 4 bases; nucleotides outside the gene matches: 5. The CDR3 runs 14 residues. The CDR3 sequence: CASSPGTAAYGYTF. Here the CDR3 DNA reads TGTGCCAGCTCACCCGGGACAGCAGCCTATGGCTACACCTTC.

This clone came up a few times. The V gene is TRBV24-1, the J gene TRBJ2-3; 8 bases are shared with TRBD1. After removal of 4 bases from V and 4 bases from J, the junction contained 6 bases not matched to a gene. The length of the CDR3 is 15 residues. Germline assignment: CDR1 KGHDR and CDR2 SFDVKD. CDR3 sequence: CATSDAGQGADTQYF. The CDR3 DNA sequence: TGTGCCACCAGTGACGCTGGACAGGGTGCAGATACGCAGTATTTT.

The genes are TRBV19 and TRBJ2-1; 8 nucleotides match TRBD2. V gave up 4 bases and J gave up 8 bases; unmatched junction bases: 7. The germline gives CDR1 LNHDA, CDR2 SQIVND (reference sequence). The CDR3 is 14 amino acids. CDR3 in DNA: TGTGCCAGTAGTACCCGGGGGGGCCGCGATGAGCAGTTCTTC. Translation: CASSTRGGRDEQFF.

The genes are TRBV23-1 and TRBJ1-2, with D uncertain. TRBV23-1 is flagged as an ORF with uncertain function. This CDR3 has 13 amino acids. Trimming cost V 0 bases and J 6 bases, with 8 bases left between them. CDR3 DNA: TGCGCCAGCAGTCAATCGATACCCGATGGCTACACCTTC. Translation gives CASSQSIPDGYTF.

V and J are TRBV11-2 and TRBJ1-1; the D is unclear. V gave up 2 bases and J gave up 5 bases, with 3 bases separating them. The CDR3 runs to 11 residues. Germline V gene data show CDR1 as SGHAT and CDR2 as FQNNGV. CDR3 loop: CASSLSTEAFF. CDR3 in DNA: TGTGCCAGCAGCTTAAGTACTGAAGCTTTCTTT.

The chain carries TRBV24-1 and TRBJ1-1, with 7 bases fitting TRBD1. Germline values: CDR1 KGHDR, CDR2 SFDVKD. The junction had 15 bases not matched to a gene; V was cut back by 1 base and J by 5 bases. The CDR3 sequence is 18 residues long. The CDR3 bases are TGTGCCACCAGTGATTTAGGAAGACAGGGTAGGGCAGGGACTGAAGCTTTCTTT. Translated: CATSDLGRQGRAGTEAFF.

This chain connects TRBV27 to TRBJ2-5; D remains ambiguous. The CDR3 totals 15 residues. Between the trimmed V and J ends, which lost 6 bases and 5 bases, there was a span of 19 bases. CDR1 is MNHEY and CDR2 is SMNVEV in the germline V gene (reference sequence). This CDR3 reads CASSRAFSLRETQYF. CDR3 in DNA: TGTGCCAGCAGCCGCGCTTTCTCGCTGCGGGAGACCCAGTACTTC.

The chain has TRBV14 and TRBJ2-1; D is possibly TRBD1 (5 bases). Germline values: CDR1 SGHDN, CDR2 FVKESK. The ends were cut back, 2 bases at V and 3 bases at J, with 14 bases in the middle. The length of the CDR3 is 16 residues. The CDR3 loop is CASSQRTQILYNEQFF. The CDR3 bases are TGTGCCAGCAGCCAAAGGACACAAATACTCTACAATGAGCAGTTCTTC. Together with reference TRBV14 and TRBJ2-1, the CDR3 gives the full variable domain: EAGVTQFPSHSVIEKGQTVTLRCDPISGHDNLYWYRRVMGKEIKFLLHFVKESKQDESGMPNNRFLAERTGGTYSTLKVQPAELEDSGVYFCASSQRTQILYNEQFFGPGTRLTVL.